Each of the 10 T cell receptor beta chains below was sequenced from the same sample in a study of CD8 T cells in Susac syndrome. Reverse transcription of roughly 0.45 to 1 ug RNA used random hexamers. Using its own MiXCR run on the immunoSEQ multiplex PCR reads, TCRdb lists one record per CDR3 protein. The data contain about 160,000 distinct CDR3 sequences, about 94% of them singletons. What was sequenced was CD4+ T cells from PBMCs. Receptors originate from a human donor in good health.

The chain joins TRBV29-1 to TRBJ1-2; the D gene is possibly TRBD1 (6 bases). Germline lookup yields CDR1 SQVTM and CDR2 ANQGSEA. The CDR3 is 13 residues long. V was trimmed by 1 base and J by 5 bases, leaving 11 bases between them. DNA for the CDR3: TGCAGCGTTGAAGGGACAGAAATTTATGGCTACACCTTC. Its protein is CSVEGTEIYGYTF.

The genes are TRBV2 and TRBJ1-6; maybe TRBD1 (5 bases). CDR3 length: 14 residues. CDR1 SNHLY and CDR2 FYNNEI come from the germline V gene. The V gene lost 2 bases and the J gene lost 8 bases, with 10 bases spanning the gap. CDR3: CASSEQGGDSPLHF. As DNA, the CDR3 is TGTGCCAGCAGTGAACAGGGAGGTGATTCACCCCTCCACTTT.

The chain has TRBV12-3 or TRBV12-4 and TRBJ2-5, with 8 bases identical to TRBD2. The CDR3 contains 12 residues. The junction had 5 bases not matched to a gene; V was cut back by 10 bases and J by 4 bases. The CDR3 sequence is CATLSGAETQYF. DNA of the CDR3: TGTGCCACTCTTAGCGGGGCAGAGACCCAGTACTTC.

The chain combines TRBV7-9 with TRBJ2-1, with TRBD2 matching 12 bases. Germline-derived CDR1 and CDR2 are SEHNR and FQNEAQ (reference sequence). This CDR3 region has 15 residues. With V trimmed by 5 bases and J by 7 bases, 6 bases remained unmatched. The CDR3 bases are TGTGCCAGCAGCCCGCCGGGGACTAGCGGGAATGAGCAGTTCTTC. Protein: CASSPPGTSGNEQFF.

The rearrangement uses TRBV12-3 or TRBV12-4 and TRBJ1-5; D not certain. The ends were cut back, 6 bases at V and 0 bases at J, with 9 bases in the middle. The CDR3 totals 14 residues. CDR3 bases: TGTGCCAGCAGGGCCCAGGTTAGCAATCAGCCCCAGCATTTT. This gives the protein CASRAQVSNQPQHF.

The V and J genes are TRBV24-1 and TRBJ2-1; TRBD2 agrees at 8 bases. The V gene end was trimmed by 3 bases and the J gene end by 5 bases; junction bases not matched to a gene: 5. Germline V gene data show CDR1 as KGHDR and CDR2 as SFDVKD. The CDR3 is 15 amino acids. The CDR3 region is CATSDNRGGDNEQFF. CDR3 DNA: TGTGCCACCAGTGATAACCGGGGGGGAGACAATGAGCAGTTCTTC.

This clonotype was counted a few times. The chain uses TRBV7-9 and TRBJ2-7, with 12 bases lining up with TRBD2. The V segment lost 2 bases and the J segment 7 bases; nucleotides outside the gene matches: 6. CDR1 is SEHNR and CDR2 is FQNEAQ in the germline V gene (reference sequence). The CDR3 is 15 amino acids. DNA of the CDR3: TGTGCCAGCAGCTTACAGACTAGCGGGGGACAGGAGCAGTACTTC. It is translated as CASSLQTSGGQEQYF.

The V call is TRBV6-6, the J call TRBJ2-3; TRBD2 aligns across 7 bases. Germline V gives CDR1 MNHNY, CDR2 SVGAGI (reference sequence). With 8 bases clipped from V and 1 base from J, the junction kept 6 bases outside the gene matches. The CDR3 is 14 amino acids. Written as DNA, the CDR3 is TGTGCCAGCGGTGCGGCGGGGGGCACAGATACGCAGTATTTT. It translates to CASGAAGGTDTQYF.

The chain uses TRBV6-1 and TRBJ1-4; TRBD1 matches at 9 bases. J was trimmed by 7 bases and V by 6 bases; bases with no gene match: 12. This CDR3 has 16 amino acids. Germline-derived CDR1 and CDR2 are MNHNS and SASEGT. The CDR3 DNA sequence: TGTGCCAGCAGCGCCCTCGGGACAGGGTTGAGTGAAAAACTGTTTTTT. It translates to CASSALGTGLSEKLFF.

The rearrangement links TRBV6-5 to TRBJ2-3; D is ambiguous. The CDR3 extends over 14 amino acids. The V end was cut by 7 bases, the J end by 1 base, with 12 bases between. CDR1 is MNHEY and CDR2 is SVGAGI in the germline V gene. The CDR3 DNA reads TGTGCCAGCACGGGCAGGACCGGCACAGATACGCAGTATTTT. The encoded protein is CASTGRTGTDTQYF.